The 12 T cell receptor beta chains in this list originate from one sample, sequenced in a study of blood T cell repertoires in COVID-19. Method: immunoSEQ multiplex PCR; TCRdb's copy keeps in-frame clones and lacks some. The sample carries around 160,000 clones, 80% to 90% recorded once. The sequenced material came from peripheral blood. The receptor source for this set is a woman aged 55-69 years with COVID-19, enrolled during active disease.

CDR3 nucleotide sequence: TGTGCCAGCAGTTACGAGGGGGCCCGGACTGAAGCTTTCTTT. It translates to CASSYEGARTEAFF. The chain links TRBV6-2 or TRBV6-3 to TRBJ1-1; 7 nucleotides agree with TRBD1. The CDR3 consists of 14 residues. The junction had 5 bases not matched to a gene; V was cut back by 2 bases and J by 5 bases. CDR1 and CDR2 (germline): MNHEY, SVGEGT.

The chain uses TRBV5-1 and TRBJ1-2; TRBD1 might be the D (5 bases). The CDR3 spans 14 residues. Trimming pared 4 bases from V and 6 bases from J, leaving 16 bases between. In germline, CDR1 is SGHRS, CDR2 YFSETQ. CDR3 amino acids: CASSLEGVMDGYTF. Here the CDR3 DNA reads TGCGCCAGCAGCCTTGAAGGGGTGATGGATGGCTACACCTTC.

The gene calls are TRBV6-4 and TRBJ1-1, with TRBD1 identical over 8 bases. The germline gives CDR1 MRHNA, CDR2 SNTAGT. The CDR3 is 14 amino acids. The J segment lost 8 bases and the V segment lost 1 base, leaving 6 bases of the junction unmatched. As DNA, the CDR3 is TGTGCCAGCAGTGACTTGCCGGGACAGGTAGAAGCTTTCTTT. As protein: CASSDLPGQVEAFF.

This chain links TRBV27 with TRBJ2-7; no firm D call. The germline CDR1 and CDR2 sequences are MNHEY and SMNVEV (reference sequence). The CDR3 contains 15 residues. Trimming took off 3 bases at V and 0 bases at J, with 12 bases between the two ends. This CDR3 reads CASSLFPLSSYEQYF. CDR3 nucleotide sequence: TGTGCCAGCAGTTTGTTCCCTTTGAGCTCCTACGAGCAGTACTTC.

The chain links TRBV24-1 to TRBJ1-1, with D perhaps TRBD1 (5 bases). CDR1 is KGHDR, CDR2 SFDVKD, per germline. V shed 7 bases and J shed 1 base, with 9 bases lying between them. The CDR3 runs to 13 residues. In nucleotides, the CDR3 is TGTGCCACCAGAAAGGGGTCGAACACTGAAGCTTTCTTT. This encodes CATRKGSNTEAFF.

V usage is TRBV2 and J usage is TRBJ1-6; D possibly corresponds to TRBD1 (6 bases). Trimming took off 7 bases at V and 13 bases at J, with 17 bases between the two ends. Germline values: CDR1 SNHLY, CDR2 FYNNEI. This CDR3 has 13 residues. CDR3 sequence (DNA): TGTGCCAGCACAGGGGACGGCTCAGCGCCCCTCCACTTT. Protein: CASTGDGSAPLHF.

The CDR3 loop is CASSFTGGRTEAFF. Written as DNA, the CDR3 is TGCGCCAGCAGCTTTACAGGGGGACGGACTGAAGCTTTCTTT. The gene calls are TRBV5-1 and TRBJ1-1, with 8 bases matching TRBD1. The CDR3 has 14 amino acids. V lost 2 bases and J lost 5; bases outside the gene matches: 5. Germline lookup yields CDR1 SGHRS and CDR2 YFSETQ.

CDR3: CASSRDSRRGRDEQYF. DNA of the CDR3: TGTGCCAGCAGTAGGGACAGTCGTCGTGGTAGAGACGAGCAGTACTTC. V gene TRBV27 combines with J gene TRBJ2-7, with 7 bases fitting TRBD1. Germline CDR1 and CDR2: MNHEY and SMNVEV (reference sequence). The CDR3 contains 16 residues. Losses at the gene ends were 5 bases for V and 5 bases for J; bases not matched to a gene: 15.

V and J are TRBV27 and TRBJ1-1; D unclear. CDR1 MNHEY and CDR2 SMNVEV come from the germline V gene (reference sequence). Trimming took 4 bases from V and 1 from J, leaving 4 bases between them. The CDR3 length is 12 residues. The CDR3: CASSSGNTEAFF. For the CDR3, the DNA is TGTGCCAGCAGTTCAGGGAACACTGAAGCTTTCTTT.

The chain has TRBV6-6 and TRBJ2-7, with D perhaps matching TRBD1 (6 bases). CDR3 length: 11 residues. V was pared by 7 bases and J by 3 bases, with 7 bases between. Germline loops: CDR1 MNHNY, CDR2 SVGAGI (reference sequence). The CDR3 DNA reads TGTGCCAGCACAGGGGACTACGAGCAGTACTTC. Translated, it gives CASTGDYEQYF.

V and J are TRBV5-4 and TRBJ2-1, with 13 positions matching TRBD2. The germline V gene has CDR1 SGHNT and CDR2 YYREEE (reference sequence). The CDR3 has 16 residues. With V trimmed by 3 bases and J by 6 bases, 6 bases remained unmatched. The CDR3, as DNA: TGTGCCAGCAGCTCCAAAACTAGCGGGGGGGCCAATGAGCAGTTCTTC. This codes for CASSSKTSGGANEQFF.

This clone turned up a few times. The chain combines TRBV30 with TRBJ1-2; D ambiguous. Trimming removed 4 bases from V and 8 bases from J, with 11 bases in between. This CDR3 is built from 11 residues. Germline values: CDR1 GTSNPN, CDR2 SVGIG (reference sequence). This CDR3 reads CAWNPGRGYTF. CDR3 sequence (DNA): TGTGCCTGGAACCCCGGTAGAGGCTACACCTTC.